This T cell receptor beta chain was profiled in a study of blood T cell repertoires in COVID-19. At the level of the study: COVID-19 samples from acute and convalescent phases originated in the United States, Italy and Spain. Sample material is recorded as cDNA or gDNA derived from T cells, B-cell-depleted T cells, or PBMCs.

Some clones are missing from TCRdb's copy, which holds only in-frame ones; the method was immunoSEQ multiplex PCR. This sample has tens of thousands of clones, with about 90% found just once. After removal of 6 bases from V and 7 bases from J, the junction contained 14 bases not matched to a gene. This CDR3 has 16 amino acids. Germline V gene data show CDR1 as SQVTM and CDR2 as ANQGSEA. This clonotype was obtained from a man over 45 with acute or convalescent COVID-19. Sequenced material: peripheral blood. This chain connects TRBV29-1 to TRBJ2-2, with 10 bases identical to TRBD2. The DNA for the CDR3 is TGCAGCGTCCGCCCGAGCGGGAGGGCCGGGAACGGGGAGCTGTTTTTT. Amino acids: CSVRPSGRAGNGELFF.